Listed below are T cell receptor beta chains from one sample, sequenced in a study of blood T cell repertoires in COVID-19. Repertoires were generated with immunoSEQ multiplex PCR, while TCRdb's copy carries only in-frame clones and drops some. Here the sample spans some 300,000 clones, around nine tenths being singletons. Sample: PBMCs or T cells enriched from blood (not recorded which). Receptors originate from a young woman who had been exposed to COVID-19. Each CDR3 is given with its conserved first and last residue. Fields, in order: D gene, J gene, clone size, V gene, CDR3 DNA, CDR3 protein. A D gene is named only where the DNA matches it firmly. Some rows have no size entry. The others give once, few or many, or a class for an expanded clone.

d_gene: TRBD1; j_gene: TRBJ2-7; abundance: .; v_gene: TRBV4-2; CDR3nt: TGTGCCAGCAGCCAAGATGGGACAGCAATCTACGAGCAGTACTTC; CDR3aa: CASSQDGTAIYEQYF
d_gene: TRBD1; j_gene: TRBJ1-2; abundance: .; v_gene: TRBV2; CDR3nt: TGTGCCAGCACCCAGTTGGGACAGGGGTCCGGCTACACCTTC; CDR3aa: CASTQLGQGSGYTF
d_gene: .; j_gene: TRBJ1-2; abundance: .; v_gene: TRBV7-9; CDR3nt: TGTGCCAGCAGCTCTACACAGGAGACTAACTATGGCTACACCTTC; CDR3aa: CASSSTQETNYGYTF
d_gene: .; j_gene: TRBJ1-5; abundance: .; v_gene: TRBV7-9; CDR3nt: TGTGCCAGCAGCCCATTAGGGGATGGCAATCAGCCCCAGCATTTT; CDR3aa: CASSPLGDGNQPQHF
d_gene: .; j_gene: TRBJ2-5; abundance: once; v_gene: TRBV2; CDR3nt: TGTGCCAGCGCCAGGCAAGAGACCCAGTACTTC; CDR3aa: CASARQETQYF
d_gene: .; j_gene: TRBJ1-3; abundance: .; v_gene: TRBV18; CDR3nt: TGTGCCAGCTCACCCCTCGCGGGCGCTGACTCTGGAAACACCATATATTTT; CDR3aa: CASSPLAGADSGNTIYF
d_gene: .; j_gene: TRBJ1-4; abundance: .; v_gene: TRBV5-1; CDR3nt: TGCGCCAGCAGCTTGCAAGGACAGACAACTAATGAAAAACTGTTTTTT; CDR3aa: CASSLQGQTTNEKLFF
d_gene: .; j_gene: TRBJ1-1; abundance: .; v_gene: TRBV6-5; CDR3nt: TGTGCCAGCGTACCGGGACACCTCACTGAAGCTTTCTTT; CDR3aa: CASVPGHLTEAFF
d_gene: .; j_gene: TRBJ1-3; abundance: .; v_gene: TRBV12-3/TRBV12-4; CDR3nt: TGTGCCAGCAGGCAGGGAAACACCATATATTTT; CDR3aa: CASRQGNTIYF
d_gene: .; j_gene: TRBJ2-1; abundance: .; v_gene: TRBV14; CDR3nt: TGTGCCAGCAGCCAAACGCGACCCACTACCAATGAGCAGTTCTTC; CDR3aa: CASSQTRPTTNEQFF
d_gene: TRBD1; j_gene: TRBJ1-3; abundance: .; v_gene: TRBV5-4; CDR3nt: TGTGCCAGCAGCGTTTCCCGGACAGGGTCTGGAAACACCATATATTTT; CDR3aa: CASSVSRTGSGNTIYF
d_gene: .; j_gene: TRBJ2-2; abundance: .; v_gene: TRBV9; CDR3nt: TGTGCCAGCAGCGCTAGACAGTTTGCCGGGGAGCTGTTTTTT; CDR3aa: CASSARQFAGELFF
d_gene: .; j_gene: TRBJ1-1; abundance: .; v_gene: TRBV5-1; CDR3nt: TGCGCCAGCAGCTTGAGGGGGTTGGACACTGAAGCTTTCTTT; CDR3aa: CASSLRGLDTEAFF
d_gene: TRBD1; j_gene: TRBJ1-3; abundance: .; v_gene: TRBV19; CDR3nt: TGTGCCAGTAGTATCATCGGGGACAGCCCTGGAAACACCATATATTTT; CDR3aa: CASSIIGDSPGNTIYF
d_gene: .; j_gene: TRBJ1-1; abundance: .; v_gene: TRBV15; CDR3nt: TGTGCCACCAATGCAGGGAAAAGCATAACTGAAGCTTTCTTT; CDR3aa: CATNAGKSITEAFF
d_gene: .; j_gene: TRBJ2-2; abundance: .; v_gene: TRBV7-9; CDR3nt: TGTGCCAGCAGTCCACCCCAGGGCCCGGACACCGGGGAGCTGTTTTTT; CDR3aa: CASSPPQGPDTGELFF
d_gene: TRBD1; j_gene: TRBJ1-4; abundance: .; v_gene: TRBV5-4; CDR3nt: TGTGCCAGCAGCTTGAAGCGACAGGGGTGGCCTGAAAAACTGTTTTTT; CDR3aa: CASSLKRQGWPEKLFF
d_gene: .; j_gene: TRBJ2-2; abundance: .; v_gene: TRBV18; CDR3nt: TGTGCCAGCTCTACTAGCGGGACAGGGCGGACCGGGGAGCTGTTTTTT; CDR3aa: CASSTSGTGRTGELFF
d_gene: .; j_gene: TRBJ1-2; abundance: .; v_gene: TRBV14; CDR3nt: TGTGCCAGCAGCCAAGTGGACTGGTGGGGTGGCTACACCTTC; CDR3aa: CASSQVDWWGGYTF
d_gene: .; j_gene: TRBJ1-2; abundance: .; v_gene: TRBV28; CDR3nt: TGTGCCAGCAGTTTGCGCCGGGATCGACGGGGGTACACCTTC; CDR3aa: CASSLRRDRRGYTF
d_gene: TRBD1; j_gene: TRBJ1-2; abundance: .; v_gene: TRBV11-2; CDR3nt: TGTGCCAGCAGCTCCAGCCCCGGGACAGGCGCTTATGGCTACACCTTC; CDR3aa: CASSSSPGTGAYGYTF
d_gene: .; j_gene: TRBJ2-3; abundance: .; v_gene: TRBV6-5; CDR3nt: TGTGCCAGCAGTCCTACGGGACTTGACACAGATACGCAGTATTTT; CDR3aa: CASSPTGLDTDTQYF
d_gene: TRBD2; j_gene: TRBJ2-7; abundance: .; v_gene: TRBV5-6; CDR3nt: TGTGCCAGCAGCTGGGGGACTAACTACGAGCAGTACTTC; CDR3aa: CASSWGTNYEQYF
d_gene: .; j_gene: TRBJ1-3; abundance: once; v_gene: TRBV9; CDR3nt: TGTGCCAGCAGCGGAGGCCCGGGGGGCCGAAGGGCTGGAAACACCATATATTTT; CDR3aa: CASSGGPGGRRAGNTIYF
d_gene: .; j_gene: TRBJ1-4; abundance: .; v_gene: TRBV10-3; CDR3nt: TGTGCCATCAGTGAGATCGCTGGGACAAGTAATAATGAAAAACTGTTTTTT; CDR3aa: CAISEIAGTSNNEKLFF
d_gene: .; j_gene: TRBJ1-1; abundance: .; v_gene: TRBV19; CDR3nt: TGTGCCAGTAGTATAAGCTCCGGTTCACCGGCTGAAGCTTTCTTT; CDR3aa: CASSISSGSPAEAFF
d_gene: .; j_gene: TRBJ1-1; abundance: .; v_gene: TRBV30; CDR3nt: TGTGCCTGGAGTTTAATGAGGGGGGAAGCTTTCTTT; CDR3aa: CAWSLMRGEAFF
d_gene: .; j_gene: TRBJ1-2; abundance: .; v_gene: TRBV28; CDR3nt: TGTGCCAGCAGTTTAGGGCAGGGTACCTATGGCTACACCTTC; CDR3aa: CASSLGQGTYGYTF
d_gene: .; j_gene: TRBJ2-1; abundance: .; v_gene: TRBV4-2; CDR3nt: TGTGCCAGCAGCCAAGACTCGGGCTCCTACAATGAGCAGTTCTTC; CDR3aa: CASSQDSGSYNEQFF
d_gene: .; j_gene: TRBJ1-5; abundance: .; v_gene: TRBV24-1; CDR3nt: TGTGCCACCGCGGCAGGGGATAGCAATCAGCCCCAGCATTTT; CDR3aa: CATAAGDSNQPQHF
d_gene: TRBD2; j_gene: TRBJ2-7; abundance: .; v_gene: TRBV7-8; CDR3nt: TGTGCCAGCAGCTGGGTGCCTAGCGGGGTCTACGAGCAGTACTTC; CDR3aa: CASSWVPSGVYEQYF
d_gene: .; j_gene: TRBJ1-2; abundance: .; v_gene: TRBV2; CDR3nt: TGTGCCAGCAGTCTGCGGGATGGGGGTTATGGCTACACCTTC; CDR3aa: CASSLRDGGYGYTF
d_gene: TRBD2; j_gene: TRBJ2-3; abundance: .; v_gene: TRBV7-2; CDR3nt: TGTGCCAGCAGCCGGTTCGCTAGCGGGTCCACAAGGGGAGATACGCAGTATTTT; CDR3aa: CASSRFASGSTRGDTQYF
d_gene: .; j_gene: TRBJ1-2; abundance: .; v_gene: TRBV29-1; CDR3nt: TGCAGCGTTGATCTTTATGGCTACACCTTC; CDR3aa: CSVDLYGYTF
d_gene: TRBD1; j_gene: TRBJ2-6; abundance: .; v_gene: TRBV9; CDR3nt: TGTGCCAGCAGCGCAAGGGGGCGAGGGTCTGGGGCCAACGTCCTGACTTTC; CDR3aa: CASSARGRGSGANVLTF
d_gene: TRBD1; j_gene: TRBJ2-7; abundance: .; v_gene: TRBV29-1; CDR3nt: TGCAGCGTTGAGGGACAGGGGTTGTACGAGCAGTACTTC; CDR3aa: CSVEGQGLYEQYF
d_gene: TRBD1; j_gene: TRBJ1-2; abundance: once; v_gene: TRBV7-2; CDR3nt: TGTGCCAGCAGCTTAATACCTAGGGACAGGGAACATGGCTACACCTTC; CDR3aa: CASSLIPRDREHGYTF
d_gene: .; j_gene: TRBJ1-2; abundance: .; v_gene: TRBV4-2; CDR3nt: TGTGCCAGCAGCCAAGATCTCTCCAGGGAAGAATATGGCTACACCTTC; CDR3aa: CASSQDLSREEYGYTF
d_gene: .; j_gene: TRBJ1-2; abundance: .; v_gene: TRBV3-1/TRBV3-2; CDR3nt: TGTGCCAGCAGCCCAAGTCGGGGAATGAATGGCTACACCTTC; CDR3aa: CASSPSRGMNGYTF
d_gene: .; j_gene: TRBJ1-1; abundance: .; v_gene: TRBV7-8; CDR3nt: TGTGCCAGCAGCTTAGTTTTATTGAACACTGAAGCTTTCTTT; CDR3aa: CASSLVLLNTEAFF
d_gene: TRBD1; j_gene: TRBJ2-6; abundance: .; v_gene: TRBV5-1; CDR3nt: TGCGCCAGCAGCTTGGGGGCAGGGGGCGCAGGTGGGGCCAACGTCCTGACTTTC; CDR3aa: CASSLGAGGAGGANVLTF
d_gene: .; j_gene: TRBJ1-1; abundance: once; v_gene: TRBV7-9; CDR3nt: TGTGCCAGCAGCTTAAACGCAGGGCGGATCACTGAAGCTTTCTTT; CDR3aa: CASSLNAGRITEAFF
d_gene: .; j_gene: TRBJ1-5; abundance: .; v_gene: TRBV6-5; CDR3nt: TGTGCCAGCAGTTCCCGACAGACTAGAGGCAATCAGCCCCAGCATTTT; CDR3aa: CASSSRQTRGNQPQHF
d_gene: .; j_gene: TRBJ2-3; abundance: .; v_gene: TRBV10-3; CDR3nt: TGTGCCATCAACCGACAGGGCGGAGGGGATACGCAGTATTTT; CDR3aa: CAINRQGGGDTQYF